The clone carrying this TCR beta chain has ten or more counts. This sample was included in a study of T cell repertoires in cytomegalovirus infection. At the level of the study: Signatures in public TCR beta sequences pointed to both CMV infection and matching HLA type.

From the reads, TCRdb called clonotypes with MiXCR, one entry per CDR3 protein. The sample carries some 320,000 distinct CDR3 sequences, over 7.5% recorded once. This TCR was sampled from a human donor in good health (CMV status not recorded). Some clones in this sample may be carry-over from other donors' samples. The sequencing input was PBMCs.

CDR3 nucleotide sequence: TGTGCCAGCAGTCCTGGGACAACCGGTTATAGCAATCAGCCCCAGCATTTT. Protein sequence: CASSPGTTGYSNQPQHF. V and J are TRBV28 and TRBJ1-5, with D possibly being TRBD1 (6 bases). Germline CDR1 and CDR2: MDHEN and SYDVKM. Trimming removed 5 bases at V and 0 bases at J, with 17 bases between. This CDR3 region has 17 residues.